What follows describes a single TCR beta chain. Its antigen remains unidentified. The protocol was immunoSEQ multiplex PCR, while the TCRdb copy is restricted to in-frame clones and leaves out a portion. The sample yields 65,000 to 85,000 clones, 90% to 95% seen once. Related graft donors supplied nonmyeloablative bone marrow transplants, and mixed chimerism was transient. CD4+CD25+CD127- Tregs, CD4+CD25- non-Tregs, CD4 and CD8 cells were sorted. This record comes from a study of Tregs in tolerant kidney transplant recipients. General study findings and limits: This study did not directly address biological reproducibility.

The CDR3 sequence is 14 residues long. The ends were cut back, 7 bases at V and 6 bases at J, with 16 bases in the middle. Germline CDR1 reads LNHDA; CDR2 reads SQIVND (reference sequence). The V call is TRBV19, the J call TRBJ2-4; D is perhaps TRBD2 (5 bases). The source of this sequence is a human patient who received a combined kidney and bone marrow transplant. The graft donor may have given rise to some T cells. The source was CD4+ T cells from blood (PBMCs), collected 24 months after the transplant. The DNA of the CDR3 is TGTGCCAGTATGAGAGCGGAGACCTTAAACATTCAGTACTTC. Translated: CASMRAETLNIQYF. The complete variable domain, with remaining parts taken from reference TRBV19 and TRBJ2-4, reads DGGITQSPKYLFRKEGQNVTLSCEQNLNHDAMYWYRQDPGQGLRLIYYSQIVNDFQKGDIAEGYSVSREKKESFPLTVTSAQKNPTAFYLCASMRAETLNIQYFGAGTRLSVL.